The TCR beta chain under discussion was sequenced for a study of T cells in Graves' hyperthyroidism and ophthalmopathy. This clonotype appeared many times. J gave up 2 bases and V 6 bases, and 5 bases lay outside the gene matches. CDR3 length equals 14 residues. Amplified TCR beta CDR3 regions derived from RNA transcripts. First-round RT-PCR with HTBI primers amplified the TCR CDR3 region. TCRdb independently ran MiXCR on the multiplex PCR reads; one entry per CDR3 protein. This table holds tens of thousands of distinct CDR3 sequences, 40% to 65% found once. V is TRBV12-3 or TRBV12-4 and J is TRBJ1-1; TRBD1 matches at 8 bases. Source material: blood. This receptor was taken from a middle-aged woman with Graves' ophthalmopathy. This CDR3 reads CASRDRAGNTEAFF. CDR3 DNA sequence: TGTGCCAGCAGGGACAGGGCAGGAAACACTGAAGCTTTCTTT.